The T cell receptor beta chain described here comes from a study of shared clonotypes between healthy human individuals. CD45RO-negative, CCR7-positively selected cells formed the naive CD8 fraction, excluding terminally differentiated effector memory CD45RA+ cells. All donors qualified as healthy HIV-negative adults and had experienced no recent acute infections or vaccinations. In the case of this clone: The antigen is undetermined. Other DNA sequences in this sample translate to the same CDR3.

The CDR3 is 15 amino acids. Germline V gene data show CDR1 as SGDLS and CDR2 as YYNGEE. Trimming cost V 0 bases and J 9 bases; bases outside gene matches: 6. Study outcomes and limitations: The researchers took only blood, and tissue repertoires probably look different. Across subsets, estimated richness was generally greater for naive than for memory populations.

Some clones are missing from TCRdb's copy, which holds only in-frame ones; the method was immunoSEQ multiplex PCR. This table holds some 2.1 million clones, about 94% found once. The clonotype was recovered from a man between 18 and 29 years old in good health. Some clones in this sample may be carry-over from other donors' samples. Specimen: naive CD8+ T cells from PBMCs. The chain links TRBV9 to TRBJ2-1; 10 bases match TRBD2. The CDR3 sequence is CASSVGTSGTGEQFF. Here the CDR3 DNA reads TGTGCCAGCAGCGTAGGAACTAGCGGGACTGGTGAGCAGTTCTTC.